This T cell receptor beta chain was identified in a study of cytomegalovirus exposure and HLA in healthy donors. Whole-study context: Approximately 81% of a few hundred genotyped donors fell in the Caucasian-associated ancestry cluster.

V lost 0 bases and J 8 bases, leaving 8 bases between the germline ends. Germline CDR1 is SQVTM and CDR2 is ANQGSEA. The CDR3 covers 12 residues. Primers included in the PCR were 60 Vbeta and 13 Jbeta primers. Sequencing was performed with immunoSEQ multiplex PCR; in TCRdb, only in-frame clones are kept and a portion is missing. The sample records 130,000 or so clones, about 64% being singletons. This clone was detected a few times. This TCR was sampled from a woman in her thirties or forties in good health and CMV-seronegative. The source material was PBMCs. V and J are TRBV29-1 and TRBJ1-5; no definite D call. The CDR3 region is CSVEDAGKPQHF. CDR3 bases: TGCAGCGTTGAAGATGCGGGGAAGCCCCAGCATTTT.